The 7 T cell receptor beta chains listed next were all sequenced from one sample in a study of shared clonotypes between healthy human individuals. TCRdb keeps only in-frame clones here, not all; method: immunoSEQ multiplex PCR. This sample yields some 600,000 clones, of which around 96% are seen a single time; approximately 0.1% belongs to the top ten. Positively selected for CCR7, the CD45RO-negative cells used as naive CD8 cells excluded terminally differentiated effector memory CD45RA+ cells. Sequenced input: naive CD8+ T cells sorted from blood. The source of these receptors is a woman aged 25 to 39 in good health.

This clone appeared once. DNA of the CDR3: TGTGCCAGCAGCCGAGGACAGACTGGAAACACCATATATTTT. Protein sequence: CASSRGQTGNTIYF. The chain joins TRBV13 to TRBJ1-3; possibly TRBD1 for D (6 bases). Trimming took off 5 bases at V and 2 bases at J, with 10 bases between the two ends. The CDR3 runs to 14 residues. The germline CDR1 and CDR2 sequences are PRHDT and FYEKMQ (reference sequence).

The rearrangement uses TRBV6-1 and TRBJ2-7, with D perhaps TRBD2 (5 bases). This CDR3 is built from 13 residues. The germline CDR1 and CDR2 sequences are MNHNS and SASEGT. V lost 6 bases and J 2 bases, leaving 11 bases between the germline ends. The chain's CDR3 is CASRGVFTYEQYF. DNA for the CDR3: TGTGCCAGCAGGGGAGTCTTCACCTACGAGCAGTACTTC.

The chain carries TRBV28 and TRBJ2-2, with 10 nucleotides matching TRBD2. CDR1 and CDR2 (germline): MDHEN, SYDVKM. CDR3 length equals 17 residues. Unmatched junction bases numbered 9, after V lost 2 bases and J lost 6 bases. The CDR3 sequence: CASSLRSLAGGSGELFF. In nucleotides, the CDR3 is TGTGCCAGCAGTTTAAGATCCTTAGCGGGAGGCTCCGGGGAGCTGTTTTTT.

CDR3 coding DNA: TGTGCCAGCAGCTTAAAGCGGGAGCTAAGGTACGAGCAGTACTTC. It specifies CASSLKRELRYEQYF. The rearrangement links TRBV12-1 to TRBJ2-7; the table calls TRBD2, which could not be checked here. TRBV12-1 is classified as a pseudogene. The CDR3 sequence is 15 residues long.

The chain has TRBV27 and TRBJ2-7; 14 nucleotides line up with TRBD2. Germline values: CDR1 MNHEY, CDR2 SMNVEV (reference sequence). The V and J ends lost 5 bases and 7 bases, in that order; junction bases with no gene match: 7. The CDR3 has 15 residues. CDR3 sequence (DNA): TGTGCCAGCAGTCAAGGGACTAGCGGGAGAGAAGAGCAGTACTTC. The encoded protein is CASSQGTSGREEQYF.

The genes are TRBV4-2 and TRBJ1-2; TRBD1 matches at 11 bases. CDR3 size: 14 residues. V was pared by 3 bases and J by 8 bases, with 5 bases of the junction left unmatched. Germline loops: CDR1 LGHNA, CDR2 YNFKEQ. Written as DNA, the CDR3 is TGTGCCAGCAGCCATATCGGACAGGGGGCGGGCTACACCTTC. Encoded protein: CASSHIGQGAGYTF.

This chain joins TRBV19 and TRBJ2-5; the match to TRBD1 covers 9 bases. The J call is in doubt because the DNA end fits TRBJ2-7 better. CDR3 length equals 15 residues. Germline CDR1 is LNHDA and CDR2 is SQIVND (reference sequence). The CDR3 loop reads CASSFAQGARYEQYF. DNA of the CDR3: TGTGCCAGTAGTTTTGCACAGGGGGCAAGATACGAGCAGTACTTC.